This T cell receptor beta chain was retrieved from a study of blood T cell repertoires in COVID-19. Using immunoSEQ multiplex PCR, the repertoire was profiled, and TCRdb retains in-frame clones only, with some absent. This table has roughly 140,000 clones, around 79% appearing once. The germline V and J ends were trimmed by 4 bases and 5 bases, with 12 bases remaining between them. The CDR3 runs to 14 residues. Germline V CDR1 and CDR2: MDHEN, SYDVKM. The chain links TRBV28 to TRBJ2-1, with D perhaps matching TRBD2 (6 bases). The receptor was derived from a man aged 50 to 59 with active or convalescent COVID-19. The sample taken for sequencing was peripheral blood. CDR3 in amino acids: CASSSQEGNNEQFF. The CDR3 nucleotides are TGTGCCAGCAGTTCCCAGGAGGGCAACAATGAGCAGTTCTTC.